Following are 31 T cell receptor beta chains from one sample sequenced in a study of blood T cell repertoires in COVID-19. The repertoire was sequenced with immunoSEQ multiplex PCR; TCRdb's copy has only in-frame clones and lacks some. Of 15,000 to 20,000 clones in the sample, approximately 80% were seen once. Sample: peripheral blood. All receptors come from a man in his 70s with COVID-19, enrolled during active disease.

The chain employs TRBV5-6 and TRBJ1-2; D not resolved. Germline CDR1 and CDR2: SGHDT and YYEEEE. The CDR3 runs 11 residues. The V end was cut by 2 bases, the J end by 10 bases, with 9 bases between. The CDR3 DNA is TGTGCCAGCAGCTTTCGCGTTGTCTACACCTTC. This encodes CASSFRVVYTF.

The chain uses TRBV14 and TRBJ1-2; D is ambiguous. The CDR3 spans 14 residues. Germline V gene lookup returns CDR1 SGHDN and CDR2 FVKESK. With 4 bases removed from V and 7 bases from J, the gap between germline ends came to 16 bases. CDR3 protein: CASSPDRGIGGYTF. The CDR3 nucleotides read TGTGCCAGCAGCCCCGACCGGGGTATTGGTGGCTACACCTTC.

This clone has more than one count but fewer than ten. This chain uses TRBV6-2 or TRBV6-3 with TRBJ2-1, with D tentatively TRBD2 (6 bases). This CDR3 comprises 14 residues. CDR1 is MNHEY, CDR2 SVGEGT, per germline. V lost 4 bases to trimming and J lost 10 bases, with 17 bases between them. Written as DNA, the CDR3 is TGTGCCAGCAGTTCCCTCGGTCCGCGGGGAGAGCAGTTCTTC. Residues: CASSSLGPRGEQFF.

The chain recombines TRBV7-8 with TRBJ1-5, with D perhaps matching TRBD1 (5 bases). The CDR3 has 13 residues. CDR1 is SGHVS, CDR2 FQNEAQ, per germline. Trimming left V 2 bases short and J 4 bases short, with 6 bases between. The CDR3 sequence: CASSLPGNQPQHF. The CDR3 DNA follows: TGTGCCAGCAGCTTACCAGGGAATCAGCCCCAGCATTTT. Variable domain in full (rest from reference TRBV7-8 and TRBJ1-5): GAGVSQSPRYKVAKRGQDVALRCDPISGHVSLFWYQQALGQGPEFLTYFQNEAQLDKSGLPSDRFFAERPEGSVSTLKIQRTQQEDSAVYLCASSLPGNQPQHFGDGTRLSIL.

The rearrangement links TRBV19 to TRBJ1-5; no firm D call. The V end lost 3 bases, the J end lost 5 bases, and 11 bases lay between the germline ends. CDR3 length: 14 amino acids. Germline loops: CDR1 LNHDA, CDR2 SQIVND (reference sequence). The CDR3 loop reads CASSINPGYQPQHF. The CDR3 DNA sequence: TGTGCCAGTAGTATCAATCCGGGGTATCAGCCCCAGCATTTT.

The chain combines TRBV28 with TRBJ1-5; a weak D match, TRBD1 (6 bases). Trimming removed 10 bases at V and 8 bases at J, with 21 bases between. The CDR3 covers 14 residues. CDR1 and CDR2 (germline): MDHEN, SYDVKM. As DNA, the CDR3 is TGTGCCATCGAGGGCCAGGGGCTTAGTAAGCCCCAGCATTTT. The encoded protein is CAIEGQGLSKPQHF.

The chain employs TRBV19 and TRBJ1-2; 10 bases fit TRBD1. The CDR3 contains 16 residues. CDR1 LNHDA and CDR2 SQIVND come from the germline V gene (reference sequence). J lost 2 bases, V lost 5 bases, and 8 bases had no gene match. CDR3: CASSVSGTGANYGYTF. DNA of the CDR3: TGTGCCAGTAGTGTTTCGGGGACAGGGGCGAACTATGGCTACACCTTC.

The gene calls are TRBV28 and TRBJ1-2; 8 nucleotides agree with TRBD1. V lost 5 bases to trimming and J lost 0 bases; unmatched junction nucleotides: 5. Germline lookup yields CDR1 MDHEN and CDR2 SYDVKM. The CDR3 has 15 amino acids. CDR3 in DNA: TGTGCCAGCAGTCCCCCAGGGGGCGCTAACTATGGCTACACCTTC. Its protein is CASSPPGGANYGYTF.

The chain links TRBV7-2 to TRBJ2-7; 10 nucleotides agree with TRBD1. J lost 1 base, V lost 1 base, and 4 bases had no gene match. The germline V gene encodes CDR1 SGHTA and CDR2 FQGNSA. The CDR3 consists of 16 residues. The CDR3: CASSLGGQGFSYEQYF. DNA of the CDR3: TGTGCCAGCAGCTTAGGGGGACAGGGGTTTTCCTACGAGCAGTACTTC.

The rearrangement uses TRBV3-1 (or the pseudogene TRBV3-2) and TRBJ1-2, with 7 nucleotides matching TRBD1. The CDR3 totals 16 residues. Germline loops: CDR1 LGHDT, CDR2 YNNKEL (reference sequence). The V segment lost 4 bases and the J segment 3 bases; nucleotides outside the gene matches: 11. In DNA, the CDR3 is TGTGCCAGCAGCCCCCTGGTAGGCAGGGGGGACTATGGCTACACCTTC. Protein: CASSPLVGRGDYGYTF.

The J gene is TRBJ1-2, the V gene TRBV7-3; a possible D gene is TRBD1 (6 bases). Deletions cut 5 bases from V and 8 bases from J, with 15 bases between. The CDR3 is made up of 13 amino acids. The germline V gene encodes CDR1 SGHTA and CDR2 FQGTGA. The CDR3 sequence is CASSTQGQYGYTF. CDR3 coding DNA: TGTGCCAGCAGCACGCAGGGGCAGTACGGCTACACCTTC.

V and J are TRBV6-4 and TRBJ1-1, with D unresolved. CDR1 MRHNA and CDR2 SNTAGT come from the germline V gene. This CDR3 contains 13 residues. The V end lost 4 bases, the J end lost 4 bases, and 10 bases lay between the germline ends. This CDR3 is CASSAEEGTEAFF. CDR3 nucleotide sequence: TGTGCCAGCAGTGCCGAGGAGGGCACTGAAGCTTTCTTT.

The gene calls are TRBV28 and TRBJ1-5; D perhaps matches TRBD1 (5 bases). The germline CDR1 and CDR2 sequences are MDHEN and SYDVKM. This CDR3 is built from 14 residues. Trimming cost V 6 bases and J 0 bases, with 9 bases left between them. CDR3: CASRAGYSNQPQHF. In DNA form, the CDR3 reads TGTGCCAGCAGGGCAGGGTATAGCAATCAGCCCCAGCATTTT.

The rearrangement joins TRBV7-9 to TRBJ1-3; D gene uncertain. The CDR3 runs 14 residues. The V gene lost 2 bases and the J gene lost 4 bases, with 9 bases spanning the gap. Germline loops: CDR1 SEHNR, CDR2 FQNEAQ (reference sequence). CDR3 coding DNA: TGTGCCAGCAGCTTAATGGGCAGGGGAAACACCATATATTTT. Encoded protein: CASSLMGRGNTIYF.

This clone was seen only a few times. The chain is built from TRBV19 and TRBJ2-2, with 9 positions matching TRBD1. The length of the CDR3 is 15 residues. V was clipped by 6 bases and J by 6 bases; unmatched bases: 8. From germline, CDR1 is LNHDA and CDR2 SQIVND (reference sequence). The CDR3 sequence: CASSLQGAPAGELFF. The CDR3 region has the DNA TGTGCCAGTAGCTTACAGGGGGCGCCGGCCGGGGAGCTGTTTTTT.

The chain uses TRBV10-1 and TRBJ2-3; maybe TRBD2 (5 bases). CDR1 and CDR2 (germline): WNHNN, SYGVQD (reference sequence). Trimming pared 7 bases from V and 4 bases from J, leaving 9 bases between. This CDR3 is 12 amino acids long. The CDR3 nucleotides are TGCGCCAGCAAGGCCGGGGCAGATACGCAGTATTTT. Amino acid sequence: CASKAGADTQYF.

This chain connects TRBV18 to TRBJ1-1; weak D call: TRBD1 (5 bases). Germline CDR1 and CDR2: KGHSH and LQKENI. This CDR3 region has 13 residues. The V end was cut by 4 bases, the J end by 6 bases, with 12 bases between. The CDR3 region is CASSLSWGAEAFF. The DNA of the CDR3 is TGTGCCAGCTCACTTTCCTGGGGGGCTGAAGCTTTCTTT. The complete variable domain, with remaining parts taken from reference TRBV18 and TRBJ1-1, reads NAGVMQNPRHLVRRRGQEARLRCSPMKGHSHVYWYRQLPEEGLKFMVYLQKENIIDESGMPKERFSAEFPKEGPSILRIQQVVRGDSAAYFCASSLSWGAEAFFGQGTRLTVV.

The chain joins TRBV7-8 to TRBJ2-5; D unclear. V lost 0 bases to trimming and J lost 3 bases, with 14 bases between them. CDR1 and CDR2 (germline): SGHVS, FQNEAQ. The CDR3 is made up of 16 amino acids. CDR3 coding DNA: TGTGCCAGCAGCTTAGCGACGCCCGGCGGCGAAGAGACCCAGTACTTC. Translation gives CASSLATPGGEETQYF.

The chain recombines TRBV5-1 with TRBJ1-5; D is unclear. The CDR3 extends over 14 amino acids. The germline V gene encodes CDR1 SGHRS and CDR2 YFSETQ. Trimming stripped 4 bases from V and 1 base from J, with 9 bases between. The CDR3 region is CASSDGSSNQPQHF. The CDR3 nucleotides are TGCGCCAGCAGCGACGGGTCGAGCAATCAGCCCCAGCATTTT.

The V and J genes are TRBV19 and TRBJ1-1, with 7 bases lining up with TRBD1. The CDR3 contains 16 residues. V lost 5 bases to trimming and J lost 1 base; unmatched junction nucleotides: 10. CDR1 LNHDA and CDR2 SQIVND come from the germline V gene (reference sequence). CDR3 loop: CASSYPSRTGNTEAFF. In DNA form, the CDR3 reads TGTGCCAGTAGTTACCCTTCCCGGACAGGGAACACTGAAGCTTTCTTT. Based on the CDR3 plus reference TRBV19 and TRBJ1-1, the full variable domain is DGGITQSPKYLFRKEGQNVTLSCEQNLNHDAMYWYRQDPGQGLRLIYYSQIVNDFQKGDIAEGYSVSREKKESFPLTVTSAQKNPTAFYLCASSYPSRTGNTEAFFGQGTRLTVV.

CDR3 region: CASSQDENRGLSPLHF. The CDR3 nucleotides are TGCGCCAGCAGCCAAGATGAAAACAGGGGGCTTTCACCCCTCCACTTT. This chain joins TRBV4-1 and TRBJ1-6; TRBD1 matches 9 bases. J gave up 9 bases and V 0 bases, and 6 bases lay outside the gene matches. CDR3 size: 16 residues. Germline V CDR1 and CDR2: MGHRA, YSYEKL.

The chain links TRBV19 to TRBJ1-1, with unresolved D. CDR1 and CDR2 (germline): LNHDA, SQIVND (reference sequence). Trimming pared 2 bases from V and 0 bases from J, leaving 4 bases between. CDR3 length: 13 amino acids. CDR3 sequence reads: CASSITVNTEAFF. The DNA for the CDR3 is TGTGCCAGTAGTATAACGGTGAACACTGAAGCTTTCTTT.

This clone was seen just once. V usage is TRBV5-1 and J usage is TRBJ1-5, with D hard to call. CDR1 is SGHRS, CDR2 YFSETQ, per germline. This CDR3 spans 14 amino acids. V was trimmed by 0 bases and J by 6 bases, leaving 10 bases between them. The CDR3 is CASSLDREGQPQHF. The CDR3 DNA reads as TGCGCCAGCAGCTTGGATAGGGAGGGTCAGCCCCAGCATTTT.

The chain links TRBV19 to TRBJ1-2, with 9 bases aligning to TRBD1. This CDR3 is built from 13 residues. J was trimmed by 6 bases and V by 7 bases; bases with no gene match: 6. Germline assignment: CDR1 LNHDA and CDR2 SQIVND (reference sequence). The CDR3 is CASTRDRVHGYTF. In DNA, the CDR3 is TGTGCCAGTACTAGGGACAGGGTCCATGGCTACACCTTC.

The chain links TRBV7-3 to TRBJ2-5, with 10 bases fitting TRBD2. The J segment lost 4 bases and the V segment lost 2 bases, leaving 4 bases of the junction unmatched. The germline V gene encodes CDR1 SGHTA and CDR2 FQGTGA. CDR3 length equals 15 residues. DNA for the CDR3: TGTGCCAGCAGCTTAGGACTAGCGGCAAGAGAGACCCAGTACTTC. Its protein is CASSLGLAARETQYF.

This clone was detected only a few times. This chain links TRBV25-1 with TRBJ1-6, with a weak D call TRBD1 (5 bases). This CDR3 is 17 amino acids long. V was trimmed by 0 bases and J by 0 bases, leaving 9 bases between them. Germline V gives CDR1 MGHDK, CDR2 SYGVNS. CDR3 loop: CASSEYPRDSYNSPLHF. The CDR3 bases are TGTGCCAGCAGTGAATACCCCAGGGACTCCTATAATTCACCCCTCCACTTT.

The chain is built from TRBV5-8 and TRBJ1-3; a possible D gene is TRBD1 (5 bases). Germline V gene sequence: CDR1 SGHTS, CDR2 YDEGEE. The V and J ends lost 2 bases and 2 bases respectively, with 8 bases between them. This CDR3 spans 14 amino acids. CDR3 region: CASSFPGTGNTIYF. Written as DNA, the CDR3 is TGTGCCAGCAGCTTTCCAGGGACTGGAAACACCATATATTTT.

The rearrangement joins TRBV5-1 to TRBJ2-3; 8 bases map to TRBD2. Germline assignment: CDR1 SGHRS and CDR2 YFSETQ. J was trimmed by 5 bases and V by 0 bases; bases with no gene match: 2. This CDR3 has 14 residues. CDR3 in amino acids: CASSLDAGGDTQYF. CDR3 nucleotide sequence: TGCGCCAGCAGCTTGGATGCGGGAGGAGATACGCAGTATTTT.

V usage is TRBV27 and J usage is TRBJ2-7, with D possibly matching TRBD2 (6 bases). Germline-derived CDR1 and CDR2 are MNHEY and SMNVEV (reference sequence). The CDR3 has 14 amino acids. The V gene lost 3 bases and the J gene lost 3 bases, with 12 bases spanning the gap. The CDR3 loop is CASSFSGRYYEQYF. As DNA, the CDR3 is TGTGCCAGCAGTTTTAGCGGACGATACTACGAGCAGTACTTC.

J is TRBJ2-1 and V is TRBV10-3; TRBD2 matches 13 bases. The CDR3 sequence is 16 residues long. Trimming took 6 bases from V and 7 from J; bases not matched to a gene: 9. Germline CDR1 is ENHRY and CDR2 is SYGVKD. CDR3 residues: CAISTRTSGRVNEQFF. The CDR3 nucleotides read TGTGCCATCAGCACTCGGACTAGCGGGAGAGTAAATGAGCAGTTCTTC.

The chain couples TRBV5-4 to TRBJ2-1, with 7 bases lining up with TRBD1. Looked up from germline, CDR1 is SGHNT and CDR2 is YYREEE (reference sequence). The CDR3 has 15 residues. The ends lost 5 bases at V and 6 bases at J; junction bases unmatched: 11. CDR3 nucleotides: TGTGCCAGCAGTCCCCGGACAGGACGAACCAATGAGCAGTTCTTC. As protein: CASSPRTGRTNEQFF. The whole variable domain, remainder taken from reference TRBV5-4 and TRBJ2-1, is ETGVTQSPTHLIKTRGQQVTLRCSSQSGHNTVSWYQQALGQGPQFIFQYYREEENGRGNFPPRFSGLQFPNYSSELNVNALELDDSALYLCASSPRTGRTNEQFFGPGTRLTVL.